This T cell receptor (beta chain) was sequenced in a study of cytomegalovirus exposure and HLA in healthy donors. CDR1 and CDR2 (germline): WSHSY, SAAADI. Trimming removed 4 bases from V and 2 bases from J; junction bases left unmatched: 3. This CDR3 region has 14 residues. Vbeta (60) and Jbeta (13) primers were used in the PCR. Method: immunoSEQ multiplex PCR; TCRdb's copy keeps in-frame clones and lacks some. Counted here are about 130,000 clones, about 81% occurring once; the ten biggest clones make up 5.9%. The sequence was obtained from a woman in her thirties or forties in good health and CMV-seropositive. The chain is built from TRBV10-2 and TRBJ2-5; 8 bases align to TRBD2. Sequencing was done on a sample of PBMCs. CDR3 sequence (DNA): TGCGCCAGCAGTGTTACTAGCGGACAAGAGACCCAGTACTTC. Translating it yields CASSVTSGQETQYF.